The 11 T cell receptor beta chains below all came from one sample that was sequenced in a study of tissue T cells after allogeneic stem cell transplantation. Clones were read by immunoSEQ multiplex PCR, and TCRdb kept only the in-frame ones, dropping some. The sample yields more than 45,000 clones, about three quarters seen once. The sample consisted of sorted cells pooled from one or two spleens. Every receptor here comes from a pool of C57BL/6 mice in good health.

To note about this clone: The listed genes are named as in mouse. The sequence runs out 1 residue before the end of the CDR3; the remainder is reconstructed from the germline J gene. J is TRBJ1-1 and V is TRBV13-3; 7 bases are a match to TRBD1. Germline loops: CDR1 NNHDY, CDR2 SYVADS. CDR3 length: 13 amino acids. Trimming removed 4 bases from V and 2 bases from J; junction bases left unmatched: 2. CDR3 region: CASSPGGNTEVFF. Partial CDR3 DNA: TGTGCCAGCAGTCCAGGGGGTAACACAGAAGTCTTC.

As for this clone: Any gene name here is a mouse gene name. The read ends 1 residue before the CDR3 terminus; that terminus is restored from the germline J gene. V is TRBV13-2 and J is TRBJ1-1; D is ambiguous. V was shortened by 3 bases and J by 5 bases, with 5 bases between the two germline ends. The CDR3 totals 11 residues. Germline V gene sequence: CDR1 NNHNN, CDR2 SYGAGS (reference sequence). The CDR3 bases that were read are TGTGCCAGCGGTGGGGAGACAGAAGTCTTC. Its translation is CASGGETEVF. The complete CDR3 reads CASGGETEVFF.

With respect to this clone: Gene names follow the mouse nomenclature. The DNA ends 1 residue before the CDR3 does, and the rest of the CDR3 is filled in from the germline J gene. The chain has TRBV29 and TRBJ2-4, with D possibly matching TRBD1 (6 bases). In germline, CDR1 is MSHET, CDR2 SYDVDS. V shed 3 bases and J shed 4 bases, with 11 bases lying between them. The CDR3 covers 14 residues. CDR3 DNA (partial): TGTGCTAGCAGTTTCCGGGACAAAAAAAACACCTTGTAC. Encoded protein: CASSFRDKKNTLY. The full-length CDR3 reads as CASSFRDKKNTLYF.

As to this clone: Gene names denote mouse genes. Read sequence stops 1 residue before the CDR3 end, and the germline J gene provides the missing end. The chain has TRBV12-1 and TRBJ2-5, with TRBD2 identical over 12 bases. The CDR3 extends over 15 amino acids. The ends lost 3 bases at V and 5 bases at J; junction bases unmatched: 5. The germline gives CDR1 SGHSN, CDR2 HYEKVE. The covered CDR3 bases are TGTGCCAGCTCTTTGACTGGGGGGGCTGGAGACACCCAGTAC. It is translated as CASSLTGGAGDTQY. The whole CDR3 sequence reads CASSLTGGAGDTQYF.

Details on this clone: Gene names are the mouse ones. CDR3 DNA (partial): TGTGCAAGCAGCTCTCTGGGGGGGCCTGGAGCTGAGCAGTTC. Amino acid sequence: CASSSLGGPGAEQF. The CDR3, in full, reads CASSSLGGPGAEQFF. This chain uses TRBV16 with TRBJ2-1; 10 positions agree with TRBD2. The read finishes 1 residue shy of the CDR3 end, and the germline J gene is used to complete it. After removal of 4 bases from V and 7 bases from J, the junction contained 7 bases not matched to a gene. The CDR3 is 15 amino acids. Germline V gene sequence: CDR1 SGHSA, CDR2 FRNQAP.

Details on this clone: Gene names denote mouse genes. CDR3 DNA (partial): TGTGCCAGCGGGACAACAAACTCCGACTACACC. Translation: CASGTTNSDYT. The full CDR3 is CASGTTNSDYTF. The gene calls are TRBV13-3 and TRBJ1-2, with D perhaps TRBD1 (6 bases). The read ends 1 residue before the CDR3 terminus; that terminus is restored from the germline J gene. The CDR3 has 12 amino acids. Germline lookup yields CDR1 NNHDY and CDR2 SYVADS. Deletions cut 7 bases from V and 0 bases from J, with 7 bases between.

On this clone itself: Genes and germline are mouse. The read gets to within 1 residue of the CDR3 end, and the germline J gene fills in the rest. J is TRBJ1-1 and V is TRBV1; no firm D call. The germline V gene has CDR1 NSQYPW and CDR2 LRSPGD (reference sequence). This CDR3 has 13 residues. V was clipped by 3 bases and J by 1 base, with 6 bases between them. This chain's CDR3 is CTCSAHKNTEVFF. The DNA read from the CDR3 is TGCACCTGCAGTGCTCACAAAAACACAGAAGTCTTC.

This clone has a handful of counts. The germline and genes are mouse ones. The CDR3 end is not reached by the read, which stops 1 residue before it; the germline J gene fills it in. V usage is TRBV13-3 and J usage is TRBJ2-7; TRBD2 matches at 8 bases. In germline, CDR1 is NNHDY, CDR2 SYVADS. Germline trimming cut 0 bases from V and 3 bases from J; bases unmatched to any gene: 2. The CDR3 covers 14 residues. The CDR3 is CASSDAGGFYEQYF. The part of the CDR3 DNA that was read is TGTGCCAGCAGTGATGCTGGGGGGTTCTATGAACAGTAC.

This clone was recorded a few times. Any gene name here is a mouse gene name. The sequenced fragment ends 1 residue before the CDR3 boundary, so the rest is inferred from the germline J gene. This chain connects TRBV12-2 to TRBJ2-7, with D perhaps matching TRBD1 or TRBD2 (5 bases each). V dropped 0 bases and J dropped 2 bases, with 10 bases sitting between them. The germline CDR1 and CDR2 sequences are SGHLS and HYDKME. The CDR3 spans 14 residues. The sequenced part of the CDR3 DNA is TGTGCCAGCTCTCTCACGGGGCGCGCCTATGAACAGTAC. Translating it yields CASSLTGRAYEQY. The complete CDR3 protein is CASSLTGRAYEQYF. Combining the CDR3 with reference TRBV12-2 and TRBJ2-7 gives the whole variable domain NSGVVQSPRYIIKGKGERSILKCIPISGHLSVAWYQQTQGQELKFFIQHYDKMERDKGNLPSRFSVQQFDDYHSEMNMSALELEDSAVYFCASSLTGRAYEQYFGPGTRLTVL.

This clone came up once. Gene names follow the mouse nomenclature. The CDR3 sequence: CASGDVGGARDTQYF. The sequenced CDR3 bases are TGTGCCAGCGGTGATGTTGGGGGGGCGCGGGACACCCAGTAC. V gene TRBV13-2 combines with J gene TRBJ2-5; 9 nucleotides align to TRBD2. The read gets to within 1 residue of the CDR3 end, and the germline J gene fills in the rest. Germline V CDR1 and CDR2: NNHNN, SYGAGS (reference sequence). The CDR3 has 15 residues. The V gene end was trimmed by 0 bases and the J gene end by 6 bases; junction bases not matched to a gene: 5.

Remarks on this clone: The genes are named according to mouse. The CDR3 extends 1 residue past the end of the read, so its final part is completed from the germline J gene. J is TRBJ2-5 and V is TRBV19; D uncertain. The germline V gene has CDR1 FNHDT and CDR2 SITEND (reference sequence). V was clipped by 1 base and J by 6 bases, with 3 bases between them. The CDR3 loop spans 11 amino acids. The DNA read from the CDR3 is TGTGCCAGCAGTATATGGGACACCCAGTAC. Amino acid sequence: CASSIWDTQY. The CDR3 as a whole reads CASSIWDTQYF.